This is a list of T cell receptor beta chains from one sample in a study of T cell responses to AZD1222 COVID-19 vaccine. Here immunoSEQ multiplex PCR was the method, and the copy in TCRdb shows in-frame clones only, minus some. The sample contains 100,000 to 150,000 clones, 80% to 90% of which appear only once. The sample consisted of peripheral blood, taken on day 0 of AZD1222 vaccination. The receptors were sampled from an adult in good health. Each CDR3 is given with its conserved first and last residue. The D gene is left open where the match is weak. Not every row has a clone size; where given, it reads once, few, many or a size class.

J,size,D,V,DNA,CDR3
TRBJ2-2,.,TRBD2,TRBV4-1,TGCGCCACACGACGCCTAGCGGACCTAGCCCTGGTCGGGACCGGGGAGCTGTTTTTT,CATRRLADLALVGTGELFF
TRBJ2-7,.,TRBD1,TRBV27,TGTGCCAGCAGTCTTTCCTTATCGGGACAGGGGTACGAGCAGTACTTC,CASSLSLSGQGYEQYF
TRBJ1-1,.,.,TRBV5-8,TGTGCCAGGAGGGCGGGCCGAAGGGGCAGTTACACTGAAGCTTTCTTT,CARRAGRRGSYTEAFF
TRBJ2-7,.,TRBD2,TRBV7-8,TGTGCCAGCAGCTTATCGGCTAGCGGGTACGAGCAGTACTTC,CASSLSASGYEQYF
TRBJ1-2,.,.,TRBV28,TGTGCCAGCAGTTTAGGAGATTATGGCTACACCTTC,CASSLGDYGYTF
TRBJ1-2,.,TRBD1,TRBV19,TGTGCCAGTAGTATGATGGGGACAGGGGCCGTCTATGGCTACACCTTC,CASSMMGTGAVYGYTF
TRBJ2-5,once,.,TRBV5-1,TGCGCCAGCCGGATCCAGCCGGTGGAGGAGACCCAGTACTTC,CASRIQPVEETQYF
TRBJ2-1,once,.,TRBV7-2,TGTGCCAGCAGCATCCGGGACCGTGTCTTCTTC,CASSIRDRVFF
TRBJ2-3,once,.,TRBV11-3,TGTGCCAGCAGCTTAAGCCTGTCGAGCACAGATACGCAGTATTTT,CASSLSLSSTDTQYF
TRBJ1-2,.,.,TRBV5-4,TGTGCCAGCAGCACTACTCAATATGGCTACACCTTC,CASSTTQYGYTF
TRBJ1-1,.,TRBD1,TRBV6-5,TGTGCCAGCGTATCAGGTAGGGGGCGAGACACTGAAGCTTTCTTT,CASVSGRGRDTEAFF
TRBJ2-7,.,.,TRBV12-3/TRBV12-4,TGTGCCAGCAGACAGGGTAGCTCCTACGAGCAGTACTTC,CASRQGSSYEQYF
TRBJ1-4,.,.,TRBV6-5,TGTGCCAGCAGGGGGGTACTTGAAAAACTGTTTTTT,CASRGVLEKLFF
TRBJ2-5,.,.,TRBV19,TGTGCCAGTAGCCCTCGAGGGGCCTCGGAGACCCAGTACTTC,CASSPRGASETQYF
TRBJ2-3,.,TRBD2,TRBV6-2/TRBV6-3,TGTGCCAGCAGTGACGCGGGGGGGATGGGGACAGATACGCAGTATTTT,CASSDAGGMGTDTQYF
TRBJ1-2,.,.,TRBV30,TGTGCCTGGAGTGTACCCGGGACACTATCTAACTATGGCTACACCTTC,CAWSVPGTLSNYGYTF
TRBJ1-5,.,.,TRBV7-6,TGTGCCAGCAGCTTAGGGGGAGGGCGTAGCAATCAGCCCCAGCATTTT,CASSLGGGRSNQPQHF
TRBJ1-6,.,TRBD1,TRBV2,TGTGCCAGCAGCGGACAGGGGGCCAATAATTCACCCCTCCACTTT,CASSGQGANNSPLHF
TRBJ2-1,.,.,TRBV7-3,TGTGCCAGCAGTTCACAGGGTTACAATGAGCAGTTCTTC,CASSSQGYNEQFF
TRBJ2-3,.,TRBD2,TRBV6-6,TGTGCCAGCAGTTACGAGCTAGCGGGAGCAGCAGATACGCAGTATTTT,CASSYELAGAADTQYF
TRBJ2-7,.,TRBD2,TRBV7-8,TGTGCCAGCAGCTTAGAGGGACTAGCGGCCGCCTACGAGCAGTACTTC,CASSLEGLAAAYEQYF
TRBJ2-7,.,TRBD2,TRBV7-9,TGTGCCAGCAGCTTAAGCCACCCGGGGGAAGCGGGAGTTCCTTACGAGCAGTACTTC,CASSLSHPGEAGVPYEQYF
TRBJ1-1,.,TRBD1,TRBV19,TGTGCCAGTAGTCGACAGGGGAACACTGAAGCTTTCTTT,CASSRQGNTEAFF
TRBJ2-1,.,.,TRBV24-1,TGTGCCACCAGCGCATCCGAGGGGAAGGTGTCCTACAATGAGCAGTTCTTC,CATSASEGKVSYNEQFF
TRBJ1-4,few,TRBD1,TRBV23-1,TGCGCCAGCAGTCATGGGGACAGGAATGAAAAACTGTTTTTT,CASSHGDRNEKLFF
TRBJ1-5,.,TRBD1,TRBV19,TGTGCCAGTAGTATAGGTCGGACAGGGGTGCAGCAGCCCCAGCATTTT,CASSIGRTGVQQPQHF
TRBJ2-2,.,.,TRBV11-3,TGTGCCAGCAGCTTAGGGTCAGACACCGGGGAGCTGTTTTTT,CASSLGSDTGELFF
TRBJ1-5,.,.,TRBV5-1,TGCGCCAGCAGCCCTGGTGGAACAGAGAATCAGCCCCAGCATTTT,CASSPGGTENQPQHF
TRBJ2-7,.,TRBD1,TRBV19,TGTGCCAGTAATAATGAGGACAGGGGGCGCTTCTACGAGCAGTACTTC,CASNNEDRGRFYEQYF
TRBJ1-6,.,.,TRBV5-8,TGTGCCAGCACCGAGGGTACCTATAATTCACCCCTCCACTTT,CASTEGTYNSPLHF
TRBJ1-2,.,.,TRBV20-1,TGCAGTGCTAGAGCCCCCTATGGCTACACCTTC,CSARAPYGYTF
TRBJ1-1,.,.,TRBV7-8,TGTGCCAGCAGCCGAGGAGCACGGACCGAAAACACTGAAGCTTTCTTT,CASSRGARTENTEAFF
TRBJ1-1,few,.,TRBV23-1,TGCGCCAGCAGTCAACCATCCTGGCAGGAGAACACTGAAGCTTTCTTT,CASSQPSWQENTEAFF
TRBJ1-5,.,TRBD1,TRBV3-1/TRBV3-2,TGTGCCAGCAGCCAAGTTGGGACAGGGTCTCAGCCCCAGCATTTT,CASSQVGTGSQPQHF
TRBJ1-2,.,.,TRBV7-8,TGTGCCAGCAGCTTAGCGCAAGGAGGGGTTCCCTATGGCTACACCTTC,CASSLAQGGVPYGYTF
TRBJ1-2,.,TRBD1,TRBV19,TGTGCCAGTTTTAAACAGGGGTTCTATGGCTACACCTTC,CASFKQGFYGYTF
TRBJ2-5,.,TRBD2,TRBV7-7,TGTGTTAGCAGCTTACGAGCGGGACCCCGAGGAGAGACCCAGTACTTC,CVSSLRAGPRGETQYF
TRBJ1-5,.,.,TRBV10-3,TGTGCCATCAGTCCCGACGGGGAGAATCAGCCCCAGCATTTT,CAISPDGENQPQHF
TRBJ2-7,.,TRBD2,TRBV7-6,TGTGCCAGCACACTAGCGCCGAACTACGAGCAGTACTTC,CASTLAPNYEQYF
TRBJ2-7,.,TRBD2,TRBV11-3,TGTGCCAGCAGCTTAAACTCAGCGGGAGGGGTCGAGCAGTACTTC,CASSLNSAGGVEQYF
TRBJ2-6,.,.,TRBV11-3,TGTGCCAGCAGATTCACAGGGTTCAACGTCCTGACTTTC,CASRFTGFNVLTF
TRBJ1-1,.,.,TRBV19,TGTGCCAGTAGTATTTCTCGAGGTGGAGGACCCGGAGCTTTCTTT,CASSISRGGGPGAFF